The rows below give T cell receptor beta chains drawn from one sample of a study of CD8 T cells in ankylosing spondylitis. In TCRdb, the 5' RACE reads were re-called with MiXCR into one record per CDR3 protein. The sample lists 800,000 to 900,000 distinct CDR3 sequences, 12% occurring once. Input material: blood, either unsorted or a sorted T cell fraction (not recorded which). These receptors were taken from a male donor with ankylosing spondylitis. Both conserved end residues are part of each CDR3. A D gene is named only where the DNA matches it firmly. The size field is filled for only some rows; it gives once, few, many or a size class.

v_call	clone_size	cdr3_length	d_call	j_call	cdr3_aa	cdr3_nt
TRBV20-1	few	15	-	TRBJ2-5	CSARAISPWAETQYF	TGCAGTGCTAGAGCTATTAGCCCCTGGGCAGAGACCCAGTACTTC
TRBV12-3/TRBV12-4	-	14	TRBD1	TRBJ2-3	CASRVQGWSDTQYF	TGTGCCAGCAGAGTACAGGGGTGGTCAGATACGCAGTATTTT
TRBV6-1	many	14	TRBD1	TRBJ2-5	CASSKTGGSETQYF	TGTGCCAGCAGCAAAACAGGGGGTTCGGAGACCCAGTACTTC
TRBV9	-	14	-	TRBJ2-3	CASSVDRATDTQYF	TGTGCCAGCAGCGTAGATAGGGCCACAGATACGCAGTATTTT
TRBV3-1	-	12	-	TRBJ1-1	CASSLWRTEAFF	TGTGCCAGCAGCCTTTGGAGAACTGAAGCTTTCTTT
TRBV27	few	16	-	TRBJ1-2	CASRPDRQDEGYGYTF	TGTGCCAGCCGGCCTGACAGACAGGATGAAGGGTATGGCTACACCTTC
TRBV4-1	few	17	TRBD1	TRBJ1-5	CASSQGGIRGFGQPQHF	TGCGCCAGCAGCCAAGGGGGGATCAGGGGGTTCGGTCAGCCCCAGCATTTT
TRBV20-1	-	16	TRBD2	TRBJ2-1	CCARGGTSGSGAEQFF	TGCTGTGCTAGAGGCGGGACTAGCGGGAGTGGAGCCGAGCAGTTCTTC
TRBV18	few	15	TRBD2	TRBJ2-7	CASSPLGTSPPEQYF	TGTGCCAGCTCACCCCTCGGGACTAGTCCCCCGGAGCAGTACTTC
TRBV28	few	11	-	TRBJ2-1	CASRGVWEQFF	TGTGCCAGCAGAGGGGTATGGGAGCAGTTCTTC
TRBV6-5	few	14	TRBD1	TRBJ2-3	CASSYPGQGDTQYF	TGTGCCAGCAGTTACCCCGGACAGGGAGATACGCAGTATTTT
TRBV29-1	many	15	-	TRBJ2-4	CSVVTTGTPKNIQYF	TGCAGCGTCGTTACAACCGGGACTCCCAAAAACATTCAGTACTTC
TRBV7-2	-	15	-	TRBJ1-2	CASSLNAGVTDGYTF	TGTGCCAGCAGCTTAAACGCGGGGGTTACGGATGGCTACACCTTC
TRBV18	-	13	-	TRBJ2-3	CATKSRGKDTQYF	TGTGCCACAAAATCGAGGGGTAAAGATACGCAGTATTTT
TRBV28	-	16	-	TRBJ1-2	CASSSPQGLRVSGYTF	TGTGCCAGCAGTTCCCCGCAGGGCCTGAGGGTTAGTGGCTACACCTTC
TRBV7-2	many	15	-	TRBJ2-5	CASSLGSAAGETQYF	TGTGCCAGCAGCTTAGGTTCAGCGGCGGGGGAGACCCAGTACTTC
TRBV20-1	many	14	-	TRBJ1-2	CSARELQGSYGYTF	TGCAGTGCTAGAGAACTACAGGGAAGCTATGGCTACACCTTC
TRBV20-1	few	16	TRBD1	TRBJ2-1	CCARDQRDRGYNEQFF	TGCTGTGCTAGAGATCAGAGGGACAGGGGATACAATGAGCAGTTCTTC
TRBV5-1	few	17	TRBD1	TRBJ2-7	CASSQLSGTGYSYEQYF	TGCGCCAGCAGCCAATTGTCCGGGACAGGGTACTCCTACGAGCAGTACTTC
TRBV18	-	16	-	TRBJ2-2	CASSPPRGQPPRELFF	TGTGCCAGCTCACCACCGAGGGGACAACCACCGAGGGAGCTGTTTTTT
TRBV5-1	-	14	-	TRBJ2-1	CASSLFPSYNEQFF	TGCGCCAGCAGCTTGTTCCCCTCCTACAATGAGCAGTTCTTC
TRBV4-2	few	16	TRBD1	TRBJ2-7	CASSQQAGQGFYEQYF	TGTGCCAGCAGCCAACAGGCAGGACAGGGGTTCTACGAGCAGTACTTC
TRBV6-1	-	14	TRBD1	TRBJ1-2	CASIGQGSNYGYTF	TGTGCCAGCATTGGACAGGGGTCGAACTATGGCTACACCTTC
TRBV2	-	14	TRBD1	TRBJ2-7	CASSERTGYGEQYF	TGTGCCAGCAGTGAACGGACAGGGTATGGCGAGCAGTACTTC
TRBV2	few	12	-	TRBJ2-2	CASSEITGELFF	TGTGCCAGCAGTGAGATAACCGGGGAGCTGTTTTTT
TRBV7-8	-	14	-	TRBJ2-5	CASNPGRGRETQYF	TGTGCCAGCAACCCGGGGAGGGGGCGGGAGACCCAGTACTTC
TRBV12-3/TRBV12-4	few	15	-	TRBJ1-5	CASTERRDSNQPQHF	TGTGCCAGCACCGAACGGAGGGATAGCAATCAGCCCCAGCATTTT
TRBV7-2	-	14	-	TRBJ2-2	CAEGQRDYTGELFF	TGTGCAGAAGGGCAACGGGATTACACCGGGGAGCTGTTTTTT
TRBV20-1	-	14	TRBD1	TRBJ2-1	CSAATGTGALQQFF	TGCAGTGCTGCCACCGGGACAGGGGCGCTGCAGCAGTTCTTC
TRBV7-8	few	14	TRBD1	TRBJ2-5	CASSPGGDRGTQYF	TGTGCCAGCAGCCCAGGGGGCGACAGGGGGACCCAGTACTTC
TRBV20-1	-	14	-	TRBJ2-7	CSASIQGGGLRQYF	TGCAGTGCTAGTATTCAGGGGGGGGGGCTACGGCAGTACTTC
TRBV5-1	-	15	TRBD1	TRBJ2-7	CASSGTGTGEAEQYF	TGCGCCAGCAGCGGGACCGGGACAGGCGAAGCCGAGCAGTACTTC
TRBV20-1	-	14	TRBD1	TRBJ1-5	CSAFLTGGNQPQHF	TGCAGTGCTTTCTTGACAGGGGGCAATCAGCCCCAGCATTTT
TRBV12-3/TRBV12-4	many	13	TRBD1	TRBJ1-1	CASSPTGVTEAFF	TGTGCCAGCAGTCCGACAGGGGTTACTGAAGCTTTCTTT
TRBV9	few	14	-	TRBJ2-5	CASSVDQGGETQYF	TGTGCCAGCAGCGTAGATCAGGGCGGAGAGACCCAGTACTTC
TRBV20-1	few	15	-	TRBJ2-5	CSASKPGHPSETQYF	TGCAGTGCTTCTAAACCGGGACACCCGTCGGAGACCCAGTACTTC
TRBV5-6	-	15	TRBD1	TRBJ1-1	CASSSDRAILTEAFF	TGTGCCAGCAGCTCCGACAGGGCGATACTTACTGAAGCTTTCTTT
TRBV7-3	-	15	-	TRBJ2-3	CASSDQGTSTDTQYF	TGTGCCAGCAGCGATCAGGGTACTAGCACAGATACGCAGTATTTT
TRBV5-1	-	14	-	TRBJ1-1	CASSLVALLTEAFF	TGCGCCAGCAGCTTGGTAGCCCTCCTCACTGAAGCTTTCTTT
TRBV6-2/TRBV6-3	-	15	-	TRBJ2-1	CASSPLSARDNEQFF	TGTGCCAGCAGCCCATTAAGCGCCAGGGACAATGAGCAGTTCTTC
TRBV4-1	few	18	-	TRBJ2-1	CASSHTVIQGDSYNEQFF	TGCGCCAGCAGTCATACCGTCATACAGGGCGACTCCTACAATGAGCAGTTCTTC
TRBV29-1	many	17	TRBD2	TRBJ2-5	CSVEGELAGVIQETQYF	TGCAGCGTTGAAGGCGAACTAGCGGGAGTAATACAAGAGACCCAGTACTTC
TRBV20-1	few	12	-	TRBJ2-1	CSGTVGNNEQFF	TGCTCCGGGACGGTCGGCAACAATGAGCAGTTCTTC
TRBV6-2/TRBV6-3	-	15	-	TRBJ1-3	CAIARRTSSGNTIYF	TGTGCCATCGCGAGGCGCACGAGCTCTGGAAACACCATATATTTT
TRBV7-3	few	11	-	TRBJ1-2	CASIIVSGYTF	TGTGCCAGCATCATAGTATCTGGCTACACCTTC
TRBV20-1	few	14	-	TRBJ2-7	CSISRDTQNYEQYF	TGCAGTATATCCCGGGACACTCAAAACTACGAGCAGTACTTC
TRBV20-1	few	15	-	TRBJ1-1	CSARDPTGPGTEAFF	TGCAGTGCTAGAGATCCCACGGGACCGGGCACTGAAGCTTTCTTT
TRBV5-5	few	16	TRBD1	TRBJ2-5	CASSLRLRGRQETQYF	TGTGCCAGCAGCTTACGCCTAAGGGGGCGCCAAGAGACCCAGTACTTC
TRBV4-3	-	15	TRBD1	TRBJ2-1	CASSHTGTGYNEQFF	TGCGCCAGCAGCCATACCGGGACAGGCTACAATGAGCAGTTCTTC
TRBV7-7	-	17	TRBD1	TRBJ2-2	CASSLVGGQGYTGELFF	TGTGCTAGCAGCTTAGTGGGAGGACAGGGATACACCGGGGAGCTGTTTTTT
TRBV6-2/TRBV6-3	-	18	-	TRBJ2-1	CASSYSPRVMDVSQGQFF	TGTGCCAGCAGTTACTCGCCTAGGGTGATGGACGTAAGTCAGGGGCAGTTCTTC
TRBV29-1	-	12	-	TRBJ2-3	CSVGQMGNTQYF	TGCAGCGTGGGGCAAATGGGGAATACGCAGTATTTT
TRBV12-3/TRBV12-4	-	13	-	TRBJ1-2	CASSLGPIYGYTF	TGTGCCAGCAGTTTGGGTCCTATCTATGGCTACACCTTC